The next 27 T cell receptor beta chains were all read from a single sample in a study of cytomegalovirus exposure and HLA in healthy donors. The PCR ran on 60 Vbeta and 13 Jbeta primers. Libraries were prepared by immunoSEQ multiplex PCR; TCRdb keeps only in-frame clonotypes and omits some of them. The profile shows more than 95,000 clones, nearly 85% of them singletons. Material for sequencing was PBMCs. The receptors were sampled from a man aged 18-30 years in good health and CMV-seronegative.

The chain recombines TRBV19 with TRBJ2-7, with D possibly matching TRBD2 (5 bases). CDR1 is LNHDA, CDR2 SQIVND, per germline (reference sequence). V lost 6 bases and J lost 2, with 20 bases in between. This CDR3 is 16 amino acids long. CDR3 nucleotide sequence: TGTGCCAGTAGCACCTCGAGGGTCGGACCTGCCTACGAGCAGTACTTC. Translating gives CASSTSRVGPAYEQYF.

The chain couples TRBV5-1 to TRBJ1-2; D remains unclear. The CDR3 is made up of 12 amino acids. Trimming pared 3 bases from V and 6 bases from J, leaving 9 bases between. Looked up from germline, CDR1 is SGHRS and CDR2 is YFSETQ. This CDR3 is CASSSDLNGYTF. The DNA for the CDR3 is TGCGCCAGCAGCTCGGACTTGAATGGCTACACCTTC.

The chain employs TRBV7-2 and TRBJ2-5; D possibly corresponds to TRBD2 (5 bases). This CDR3 has 13 residues. Germline CDR1 SGHTA, CDR2 FQGNSA. V was cut by 6 bases and J by 2 bases, with 10 bases left in between. The CDR3 is CASSPGLQETQYF. The CDR3 coding sequence is TGTGCCAGCAGTCCAGGACTTCAAGAGACCCAGTACTTC.

The gene calls are TRBV5-5 and TRBJ2-2, with 16 bases lining up with TRBD2. Germline CDR1 is SGHKS and CDR2 is YYEKEE (reference sequence). Unmatched junction bases numbered 2, after V lost 3 bases and J lost 3 bases. The CDR3 totals 17 residues. The CDR3: CASSWGTSGRDTGELFF. DNA of the CDR3: TGTGCCAGCAGCTGGGGGACTAGCGGGAGGGACACCGGGGAGCTGTTTTTT.

The chain couples TRBV27 to TRBJ2-3; 7 bases align to TRBD2. Germline lookup yields CDR1 MNHEY and CDR2 SMNVEV (reference sequence). The CDR3 covers 17 residues. After removal of 4 bases from V and 0 bases from J, the junction contained 10 bases not matched to a gene. The CDR3 here is CASSSLAGGGSTDTQYF. The CDR3 DNA follows: TGTGCCAGCAGTTCTCTAGCTGGGGGGGGGAGCACAGATACGCAGTATTTT.

This clone was counted a few times. The chain combines TRBV28 with TRBJ1-1; TRBD1 matches at 12 bases. The CDR3 has 15 residues. Germline V gene sequence: CDR1 MDHEN, CDR2 SYDVKM. The V segment lost 9 bases and the J segment 1 base; nucleotides outside the gene matches: 6. The CDR3 region is CASRDRGPENTEAFF. The CDR3 nucleotides are TGTGCCAGTAGGGACAGGGGGCCTGAGAACACTGAAGCTTTCTTT.

The rearrangement joins TRBV7-8 to TRBJ2-7, with D maybe TRBD2 (6 bases). Germline V gene sequence: CDR1 SGHVS, CDR2 FQNEAQ. The V end was cut by 6 bases, the J end by 0 bases, with 18 bases between. This CDR3 comprises 16 residues. The CDR3 is CASRRFQSTSSYEQYF. In DNA form, the CDR3 reads TGTGCCAGCAGACGATTTCAGTCGACTAGCTCCTACGAGCAGTACTTC.

The chain recombines TRBV4-3 with TRBJ1-2; 9 nucleotides line up with TRBD1. Trimming cost V 4 bases and J 3 bases; bases outside gene matches: 6. This CDR3 region has 15 residues. Per germline, CDR1 LGHNA and CDR2 YSLEER. The CDR3 loop is CASSPQTGGYYGYTF. In nucleotides, the CDR3 is TGCGCCAGCAGCCCCCAGACAGGGGGTTACTATGGCTACACCTTC.

This chain links TRBV18 with TRBJ2-2, with 11 bases identical to TRBD2. V trimming: 6 bases; J trimming: 4 bases; junction bases outside the gene matches: 10. Germline V lookup: CDR1 KGHSH, CDR2 LQKENI. There are 17 residues in the CDR3. CDR3: CASSTSGTSGTTGELFF. CDR3 DNA: TGTGCCAGCTCCACCTCGGGGACTAGCGGTACCACCGGGGAGCTGTTTTTT.

The CDR3 here is CASTIRGGPYEQYF. CDR3 DNA sequence: TGTGCCAGCACGATAAGGGGGGGGCCGTACGAGCAGTACTTC. V is TRBV2 and J is TRBJ2-7; D is possibly TRBD2 (7 bases). The CDR3 runs 14 residues. The germline V gene encodes CDR1 SNHLY and CDR2 FYNNEI. Deletions cut 7 bases from V and 4 bases from J, with 17 bases between.

This chain connects TRBV6-1 to TRBJ2-7; possibly TRBD1 for D (5 bases). V dropped 6 bases and J dropped 4 bases, with 13 bases sitting between them. The CDR3 sequence is 13 residues long. In germline, CDR1 is MNHNS, CDR2 SASEGT. The CDR3 coding sequence is TGTGCCAGCAGCTTAGTGAAGGGGTACGAGCAGTACTTC. It encodes CASSLVKGYEQYF.

CDR3 sequence reads: CASSFLAGSGEQYF. Here the CDR3 DNA reads TGTGCCAGCAGCTTCCTAGCGGGTTCGGGCGAGCAGTACTTC. The gene calls are TRBV9 and TRBJ2-7, with 8 bases matching TRBD2. Per germline, CDR1 SGDLS and CDR2 YYNGEE. Trimming at V came to 4 bases and at J to 6 bases, leaving 9 bases not matched to a gene. CDR3 length equals 14 residues.

This chain's CDR3 is CASSLLAGEGGPQETQYF. The CDR3 DNA sequence: TGTGCCAGCAGCTTACTAGCGGGAGAGGGGGGCCCGCAAGAGACCCAGTACTTC. The chain recombines TRBV7-2 with TRBJ2-5; TRBD2 matches at 10 bases. From germline, CDR1 is SGHTA and CDR2 FQGNSA. This CDR3 comprises 18 residues. The V gene end was trimmed by 2 bases and the J gene end by 2 bases; junction bases not matched to a gene: 11. Complete variable domain (other parts from reference TRBV7-2 and TRBJ2-5): GAGVSQSPSNKVTEKGKDVELRCDPISGHTALYWYRQSLGQGLEFLIYFQGNSAPDKSGLPSDRFSAERTGGSVSTLTIQRTQQEDSAVYLCASSLLAGEGGPQETQYFGPGTRLLVL.

This clone has more than one count but fewer than ten. The junction shows a germline mismatch at one end, possibly a read error. V and J are TRBV7-7 and TRBJ1-1; weak D call: TRBD1 (6 bases). CDR1 is SSHAT, CDR2 FNYEAQ, per germline (reference sequence). The CDR3 has 16 residues. Here the CDR3 reads CASSPLAGGLLTEAFF. CDR3 in DNA: TGTGCTAGCAGCCCGCTCGCCGGGGGGCTTTTGACTGAAGCTTTCTTT.

This chain uses TRBV5-6 with TRBJ2-1; D is unclear. V shed 0 bases and J shed 10 bases, with 11 bases lying between them. CDR1 and CDR2 from the germline V gene are SGHDT and YYEEEE. The CDR3 is 13 amino acids. The CDR3 sequence is CASSLAAGWEQFF. The CDR3, as DNA: TGTGCCAGCAGCTTGGCCGCAGGATGGGAGCAGTTCTTC.

This chain uses TRBV6-6 with TRBJ1-3; D is possibly TRBD1 (5 bases). The V gene's germline CDR1 is MNHNY and CDR2 SVGAGI (reference sequence). V lost 5 bases to trimming and J lost 0 bases, with 5 bases between them. This CDR3 region has 13 residues. The CDR3 spells CASSRGSGNTIYF. CDR3 coding DNA: TGTGCCAGCAGTAGGGGCTCTGGAAACACCATATATTTT.

This chain connects TRBV5-1 to TRBJ2-7, with 9 bases aligning to TRBD1. This CDR3 has 14 residues. J lost 7 bases, V lost 4 bases, and 9 bases had no gene match. Germline CDR1 is SGHRS and CDR2 is YFSETQ. As DNA, the CDR3 is TGCGCCAGCAGCCCTAACTTGGGACAGGGTGAGCAGTACTTC. This gives the protein CASSPNLGQGEQYF.

The chain links TRBV29-1 to TRBJ1-2; D is unresolved. This CDR3 spans 15 amino acids. CDR1 is SQVTM, CDR2 ANQGSEA, per germline. V lost 6 bases and J 0 bases, leaving 17 bases between the germline ends. The CDR3 loop reads CSVVRDYPANYGYTF. The CDR3 DNA follows: TGCAGCGTCGTCCGCGACTACCCAGCTAACTATGGCTACACCTTC.

The rearrangement joins TRBV29-1 to TRBJ1-1; D might be TRBD1 (5 bases). Germline V gene data show CDR1 as SQVTM and CDR2 as ANQGSEA. The CDR3 totals 13 residues. V shed 6 bases and J shed 1 base, with 12 bases lying between them. The CDR3 reads CSVSGGWNTEAFF. The CDR3 DNA reads as TGCAGCGTCAGCGGGGGGTGGAACACTGAAGCTTTCTTT.

The V call is TRBV7-9, the J call TRBJ2-4; unclear D gene. V lost 2 bases and J lost 1, with 12 bases in between. This CDR3 is 16 amino acids long. Germline V gene sequence: CDR1 SEHNR, CDR2 FQNEAQ (reference sequence). Here the CDR3 reads CASSLTAPRAKNIQYF. The CDR3 coding sequence is TGTGCCAGCAGCTTAACGGCTCCCAGGGCCAAAAACATTCAGTACTTC.

This chain uses TRBV7-8 with TRBJ2-1; tentatively, D is TRBD2 (6 bases). Between the trimmed V and J ends, which lost 5 bases and 3 bases, there was a span of 17 bases. CDR3 length equals 16 residues. Germline CDR1 SGHVS, CDR2 FQNEAQ. In nucleotides, the CDR3 is TGTGCCAGCAGCCCGCGGGGACCGTACCGCTACAATGAGCAGTTCTTC. This translates into CASSPRGPYRYNEQFF.

This clone was picked up one time. CDR3 DNA sequence: TGTGCCAGCAGAAAGCTAGCGGGAGTGGGGTACAATGAGCAGTTCTTC. Translation: CASRKLAGVGYNEQFF. The chain couples TRBV25-1 to TRBJ2-1; 10 bases match TRBD2. Germline values: CDR1 MGHDK, CDR2 SYGVNS. The CDR3 contains 16 residues. J was trimmed by 4 bases and V by 6 bases; bases with no gene match: 9.

The rearrangement uses TRBV5-6 and TRBJ2-1; TRBD2 matches 8 bases. The ends lost 4 bases at V and 6 bases at J; junction bases unmatched: 9. This CDR3 has 15 amino acids. CDR1 is SGHDT and CDR2 is YYEEEE in the germline V gene. The CDR3: CASSPAGSGTNEQFF. The CDR3 coding sequence is TGTGCCAGCAGCCCGGCGGGTAGCGGGACCAATGAGCAGTTCTTC.

The chain recombines TRBV4-3 with TRBJ2-1, with a tentative D call TRBD2 (6 bases). Germline CDR1 is LGHNA and CDR2 is YSLEER. The CDR3 totals 15 residues. V lost 1 base, J lost 0 bases, and 7 bases lay in between. The CDR3 region is CASSQVGGSYNEQFF. The CDR3 coding sequence is TGCGCCAGCAGCCAAGTCGGGGGCTCCTACAATGAGCAGTTCTTC.

The chain has TRBV2 and TRBJ2-7, with D possibly matching TRBD2 (6 bases). Germline CDR1 and CDR2: SNHLY and FYNNEI. Trimming removed 9 bases at V and 2 bases at J, with 11 bases between. This CDR3 has 12 residues. The CDR3, as DNA: TGTGCCAGTTTGACGGGGGCCTACGAGCAGTACTTC. Its translation: CASLTGAYEQYF.

CDR3 protein: CASRLTGFQPQHF. CDR3 DNA: TGTGCCAGCAGGCTGACAGGGTTCCAGCCCCAGCATTTT. V and J are TRBV28 and TRBJ1-5; 7 nucleotides align to TRBD1. The V gene end was trimmed by 6 bases and the J gene end by 7 bases; junction bases not matched to a gene: 6. Germline V gene data show CDR1 as MDHEN and CDR2 as SYDVKM. This CDR3 has 13 amino acids. The full variable domain, with the rest looked up from reference TRBV28 and TRBJ1-5, is DVKVTQSSRYLVKRTGEKVFLECVQDMDHENMFWYRQDPGLGLRLIYFSYDVKMKEKGDIPEGYSVSREKKERFSLILESASTNQTSMYLCASRLTGFQPQHFGDGTRLSIL.

V is TRBV7-2 and J is TRBJ2-1; 11 bases map to TRBD1. CDR3 length equals 16 residues. CDR1 is SGHTA and CDR2 is FQGNSA in the germline V gene. Unmatched junction bases numbered 7, after V lost 5 bases and J lost 4 bases. The CDR3 loop reads CASSRGDRGKYNEQFF. The CDR3 DNA reads as TGTGCCAGCAGCCGTGGGGACAGGGGGAAGTACAATGAGCAGTTCTTC.